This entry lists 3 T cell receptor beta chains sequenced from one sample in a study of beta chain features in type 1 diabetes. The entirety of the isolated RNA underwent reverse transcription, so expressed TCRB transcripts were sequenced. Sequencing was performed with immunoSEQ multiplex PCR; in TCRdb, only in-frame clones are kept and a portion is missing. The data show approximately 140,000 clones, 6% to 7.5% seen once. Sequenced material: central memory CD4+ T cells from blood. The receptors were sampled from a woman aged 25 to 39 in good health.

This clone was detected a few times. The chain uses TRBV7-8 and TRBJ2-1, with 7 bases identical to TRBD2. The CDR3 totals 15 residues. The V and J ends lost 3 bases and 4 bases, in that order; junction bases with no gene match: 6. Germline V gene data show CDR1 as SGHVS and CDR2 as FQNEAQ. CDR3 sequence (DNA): TGTGCCAGCAGCTTCCGACTAGCCGCTTACAATGAGCAGTTCTTC. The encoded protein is CASSFRLAAYNEQFF. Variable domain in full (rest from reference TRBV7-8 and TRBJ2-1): GAGVSQSPRYKVAKRGQDVALRCDPISGHVSLFWYQQALGQGPEFLTYFQNEAQLDKSGLPSDRFFAERPEGSVSTLKIQRTQQEDSAVYLCASSFRLAAYNEQFFGPGTRLTVL.

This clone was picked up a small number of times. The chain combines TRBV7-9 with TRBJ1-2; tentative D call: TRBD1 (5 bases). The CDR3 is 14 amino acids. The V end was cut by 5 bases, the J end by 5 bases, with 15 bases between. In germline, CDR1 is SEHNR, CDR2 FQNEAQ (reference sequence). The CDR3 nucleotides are TGTGCCAGCAGCGTGGGGCAGGGTCATTATGGCTACACCTTC. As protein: CASSVGQGHYGYTF.

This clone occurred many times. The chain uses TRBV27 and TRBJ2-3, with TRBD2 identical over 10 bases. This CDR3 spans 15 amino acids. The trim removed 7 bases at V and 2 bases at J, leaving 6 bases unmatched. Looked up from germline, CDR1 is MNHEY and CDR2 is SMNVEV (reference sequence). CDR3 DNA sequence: TGTGCCAGCAAAGGACTAGCGGAAAACACAGATACGCAGTATTTT. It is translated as CASKGLAENTDTQYF.